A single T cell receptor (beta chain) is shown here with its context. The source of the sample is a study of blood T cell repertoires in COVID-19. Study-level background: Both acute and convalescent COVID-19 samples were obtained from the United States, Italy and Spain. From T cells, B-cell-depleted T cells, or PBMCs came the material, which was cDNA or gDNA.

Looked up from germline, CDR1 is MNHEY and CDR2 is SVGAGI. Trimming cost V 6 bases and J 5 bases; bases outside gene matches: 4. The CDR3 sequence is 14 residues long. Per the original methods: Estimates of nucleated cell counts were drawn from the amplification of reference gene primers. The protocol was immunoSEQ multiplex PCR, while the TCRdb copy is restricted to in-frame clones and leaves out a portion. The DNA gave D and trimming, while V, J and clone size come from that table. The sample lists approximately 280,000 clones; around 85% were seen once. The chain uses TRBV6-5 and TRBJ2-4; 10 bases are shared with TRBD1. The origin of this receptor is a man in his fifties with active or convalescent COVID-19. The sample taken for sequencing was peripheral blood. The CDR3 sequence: CASRGTGDQNIQYF. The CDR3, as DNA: TGTGCCAGCAGGGGGACAGGGGACCAAAACATTCAGTACTTC.